Listed below are T cell receptor beta chains from one sample, sequenced in a study of T-cell memory formation after mild COVID-19. TCRdb fed the 5' RACE reads into MiXCR, producing one record per CDR3 protein. The sample lists roughly 150,000 distinct CDR3 sequences, over 10% seen once, with 2.5% to 3.5% in the top ten. The sequenced sample was PBMCs or a T cell subset sorted from them (not recorded which). The receptors were gathered from a young man who had mild COVID-19 (a few samples of this study predate the infection). Cell type and time point are not known. Each CDR3 is given with its conserved first and last residue. D genes are given only for firm matches. Size values are once, few and many counts, or a class for expanded clones, and some rows have none.

j_call d_call v_call clone_size cdr3_nt cdr3_aa
TRBJ1-5 . TRBV7-2 . TGTGCCAGCAGCCCGGACGGAACAAATCAGCCCCAGCATTTT CASSPDGTNQPQHF
TRBJ2-5 . TRBV7-2 . TGTGCCAGCAGCTTAGGAGGGGCTGGGTACCAAGAGACCCAGTACTTC CASSLGGAGYQETQYF
TRBJ2-7 TRBD1 TRBV7-9 . TGTGCCAGCAGCTTGAGACAGGGTAGCAACGAGCAGTACTTC CASSLRQGSNEQYF
TRBJ2-7 . TRBV7-2 many TGTGCCAGCAGCATCTATGCGGGACAGTGGGACTACGAGCAGTACTTC CASSIYAGQWDYEQYF
TRBJ1-6 . TRBV5-1 . TGCGCCAGCAGCTTAGGACAAAGAGACGGTTCACCCCTCCACTTT CASSLGQRDGSPLHF
TRBJ2-1 TRBD2 TRBV20-1 few TGCAGTGCTCCCCAGACTAGCGGGGGGTTCAATGAGCAGTTCTTC CSAPQTSGGFNEQFF
TRBJ1-1 . TRBV6-5 many TGTGCCAGCAGGAGGTCTTTTGACCCGAGGACTGAAGCTTTCTTT CASRRSFDPRTEAFF
TRBJ1-4 TRBD1 TRBV5-1 few TGCGCCAGCAGCTTGGGGACAGGAAATGAAAAACTGTTTTTT CASSLGTGNEKLFF
TRBJ2-7 . TRBV5-1 . TGCGCCAGCAGCTTGGAGTCTGCGGGGAGTGAGCAGTACTTC CASSLESAGSEQYF
TRBJ2-2 . TRBV7-7 once TGTGCCAGCAGCTTAAATCGATTACAGGGTCTTGGGAGTATCACCGGGGAGCTGTTTTTT CASSLNRLQGLGSITGELFF
TRBJ1-2 TRBD1 TRBV6-5 . TGTGCCAGCAGCCTTTCCCAGACAGGGCTCTATGGCTACACCTTC CASSLSQTGLYGYTF
TRBJ2-3 . TRBV7-2 . TGTGCCAGCAGCCCAGCACCGGGGGATACGCAGTATTTT CASSPAPGDTQYF
TRBJ2-2 . TRBV12-3/TRBV12-4 few TGTGCCAGCAGTTTACGGCAGGGGGGCACCGGGGAGCTGTTTTTT CASSLRQGGTGELFF
TRBJ2-1 TRBD2 TRBV4-2 . TGTGCCAGCAGCCAGCCCGAGGGACTAGCGGGGGACAATGAGCAGTTCTTC CASSQPEGLAGDNEQFF
TRBJ1-1 . TRBV5-5 many TGTGCCAGCAGTTTATGGGGGAACACTGAAGCTTTCTTT CASSLWGNTEAFF
TRBJ1-6 . TRBV7-9 few TGTGCCAGCCGCCCCGGATTTAGGGGGGCGCGGAATTCACCCCTCCACTTT CASRPGFRGARNSPLHF
TRBJ2-7 . TRBV7-9 few TGTGCCAGCAGCCCCCGCGAGGAGACTAAGGCCGAGCAGTACTTC CASSPREETKAEQYF
TRBJ1-1 . TRBV11-1 few TGTGCCAGCAGCTCTTTGGGGGGGATCGCTTTCTTT CASSSLGGIAFF
TRBJ1-6 TRBD1 TRBV4-3 . TGCGCCAGCAGCCCAGAGCGGCAGGGGGTAGGGAATAATTCACCCCTCCACTTT CASSPERQGVGNNSPLHF
TRBJ2-4 . TRBV12-3/TRBV12-4 . TGTGCCAGCAGGTCCGGAGGAAACATTCAGTACTTC CASRSGGNIQYF
TRBJ2-5 TRBD2 TRBV11-2 . TGTGCCAGCAGCTTGGCTAGCGGGGAGACCCAGTACTTC CASSLASGETQYF
TRBJ1-2 . TRBV12-3/TRBV12-4 few TGTGCCAGCAGTTTTTCGACAGGTCCCTCCTTC CASSFSTGPSF
TRBJ2-1 TRBD2 TRBV7-8 few TGTGCCAGCAACACGCCCGGGACTAGCGGGGGTAATGAGCAGTTCTTC CASNTPGTSGGNEQFF
TRBJ2-6 . TRBV28 few TGTGCCAGCAGTTTACCCCAGGCGGGGGCCAACGTCCTGACTTTC CASSLPQAGANVLTF
TRBJ1-6 . TRBV5-1 . TGCGCCAGCAGCGGGGACGGCGGGCTCCTCCACTTT CASSGDGGLLHF
TRBJ2-2 TRBD2 TRBV5-8 . TGTGCCAGCAGCTTGGGACTAGCGATGAACACCGGGGAGCTGTTTTTT CASSLGLAMNTGELFF
TRBJ2-3 . TRBV3-1 . TGTGCCACCACCCAACGAGAGACTCGGACGCAGTATTTT CATTQRETRTQYF
TRBJ1-1 . TRBV5-1 . TGCGCCAGCAGCTCCGACCCAACTGGGAACACTGAAGCTTTCTTT CASSSDPTGNTEAFF
TRBJ1-5 TRBD1 TRBV20-1 . TGCAGTGCCCAGGACACAGGGGTATGGCAGCCCCAGCATTTT CSAQDTGVWQPQHF
TRBJ1-1 . TRBV20-1 . TGCAGTGCTCCCAGGGTGACTGAAGCTTTCTTT CSAPRVTEAFF
TRBJ2-3 TRBD1 TRBV5-5 . TGTGCCAGCAGCCGGATCGGGGACAGGGTTTCAGATACGCAGTATTTT CASSRIGDRVSDTQYF
TRBJ2-1 . TRBV5-1 many TGCGCCAGCAGCTTGGTTCTAACCTCTTACAATGAGCAGTTCTTC CASSLVLTSYNEQFF
TRBJ2-7 TRBD2 TRBV11-2 . TGTGCCAGCAGCTTAGTTGCGGGGGAGGACGAGCAGTACTTC CASSLVAGEDEQYF
TRBJ2-2 . TRBV7-8 . TGTGCCAGCAGCCCTGATTTCACCGGGGAGCTGTTTTTT CASSPDFTGELFF
TRBJ1-6 . TRBV9 . TGTGCCAGCAGCGTAGCTTCTAGCTCACCCCTCCACTTT CASSVASSSPLHF
TRBJ1-6 . TRBV27 few TGTGCCAGCAGGTCCCCCTTAAGGACTTATAATTCACCCCTCCACTTT CASRSPLRTYNSPLHF
TRBJ2-1 . TRBV7-9 many TGTGCCAGCAGCTTCGGACCCGACAATGAGCAGTTCTTC CASSFGPDNEQFF
TRBJ2-7 . TRBV20-1 few TGCAGTGCTAGAGGGGAGGGGGGACGATACGAGCAGTACTTC CSARGEGGRYEQYF
TRBJ2-5 . TRBV20-1 . TGCAGTGCTAGAGCGTGGGTACAAGAGACCCAGTACTTC CSARAWVQETQYF
TRBJ2-7 . TRBV2 . TGTGCCAGCAGTGTGTCCCCGGCCTACGAGCAGTACTTC CASSVSPAYEQYF
TRBJ1-6 . TRBV12-3/TRBV12-4 . TGTGCCAGCACCTTTCGCTATAATTCACCCCTCCACTTT CASTFRYNSPLHF
TRBJ1-3 . TRBV5-1 . TGCGCCAGCAGCTTGGCCCAGGCTGGAAACACCATATATTTT CASSLAQAGNTIYF
TRBJ2-1 . TRBV5-1 many TGCGCCAGCACCCTTGACAGGACCAATGAGCAGTTCTTC CASTLDRTNEQFF
TRBJ2-2 . TRBV24-1 few TGTGCCACCAGTGATCGCGGACAGAACACCGGGGAGCTGTTTTTT CATSDRGQNTGELFF
TRBJ1-1 . TRBV20-1 few TGCAGTGCTAGACGGGCCCAAAGGTCGGACACTGAAGCTTTCTTT CSARRAQRSDTEAFF
TRBJ1-1 . TRBV6-2/TRBV6-3 few TGTGCCAGCAGTTACTGGGGCACTGAAGCTTTCTTT CASSYWGTEAFF
TRBJ2-3 . TRBV7-9 . TGTGCCAGCAACAGGATTACCCGGGGGACAGGCACAGATACGCAGTATTTT CASNRITRGTGTDTQYF
TRBJ2-1 . TRBV6-6 few TGTGCCAGCAGTTACTCTAAGGGCTCCTACAATGAGCAGTTCTTC CASSYSKGSYNEQFF
TRBJ2-2 . TRBV5-1 few TGCGCCAGCAGCGGGAATGGCAACGGGGAGCTGTTTTTT CASSGNGNGELFF
TRBJ2-6 TRBD2 TRBV6-5 . TGTGCCAGCAGTTACTGGTTCGGGGTTAGCGGGGGCCCATCTGGGGCCAACGTCCTGACTTTC CASSYWFGVSGGPSGANVLTF
TRBJ2-2 . TRBV19 . TGTGCCAGTAGTACCGGACAGTTAAGCACCGGGGAGCTGTTTTTT CASSTGQLSTGELFF
TRBJ2-6 . TRBV28 . TGTGCCAGCTCCCTTGGGGGAAGCTCTGGGGCCAACGTCCTGACTTTC CASSLGGSSGANVLTF